This is a list of T cell receptor beta chains from one sample in a study of cytomegalovirus exposure and HLA in healthy donors. Here immunoSEQ multiplex PCR was the method, and the copy in TCRdb shows in-frame clones only, minus some. The sample includes over 150,000 clones, 60% to 80% of them seen just once. The source material was PBMCs. These receptor sequences come from a man in his 60s in good health and CMV-seronegative. Both conserved end residues are part of each CDR3. Each record gives: D gene, V gene, clone size, J gene, CDR3 DNA, CDR3 protein. The D gene is left open where the match is weak. The size entry is marked missing in some rows and otherwise reads once, few, many or a size class.

D: TRBD1
V: TRBV7-3
size: few
J: TRBJ1-2
DNA: TGTGCCAGCAGCTTAGGGTCCAGGGGGCGCCCCACCTTC
CDR3: CASSLGSRGRPTF

D: TRBD2
V: TRBV19
size: NA
J: TRBJ2-1
DNA: TGTGCCAGTAGCCTAACGTCCACTAGCGGGTACTACGATGAGCAGTTCTTC
CDR3: CASSLTSTSGYYDEQFF

D: TRBD1
V: TRBV9
size: NA
J: TRBJ2-3
DNA: TGTGCCAGCAGCGTAGAGGGGGCGTTCGGCACAGATACGCAGTATTTT
CDR3: CASSVEGAFGTDTQYF

D: TRBD2
V: TRBV10-2
size: few
J: TRBJ2-5
DNA: TGCGCCAGCAGTGAGGGCGGGGGAGGGGAGACCCAGTACTTC
CDR3: CASSEGGGGETQYF

D: NA
V: TRBV19
size: NA
J: TRBJ1-5
DNA: TGTGCCAGTAGTATACTCGACTCGGCCCAGCCCCAGCATTTT
CDR3: CASSILDSAQPQHF

D: TRBD1
V: TRBV7-9
size: NA
J: TRBJ1-1
DNA: TGTGCCAGCAGCTCCCGGACAGGGGGCAACACTGAAGCTTTCTTT
CDR3: CASSSRTGGNTEAFF

D: NA
V: TRBV29-1
size: NA
J: TRBJ2-5
DNA: TGCAGCGCCGGTCTCTCAGGGGAGACCCAGTACTTC
CDR3: CSAGLSGETQYF

D: NA
V: TRBV5-1
size: once
J: TRBJ1-1
DNA: TGCGCCAGCAGCTTTTCTGGAGATGGAGCTTTCTTT
CDR3: CASSFSGDGAFF

D: TRBD1
V: TRBV6-1
size: NA
J: TRBJ1-2
DNA: TGTGCCAGCAGTGAAATTGGCAGGGGGAACTATGGCTACACCTTC
CDR3: CASSEIGRGNYGYTF

D: TRBD2
V: TRBV7-9
size: few
J: TRBJ2-1
DNA: TGTTCCAGCAGCTTGGCGGGGGAGTCCTCCCCGTTCTTC
CDR3: CSSSLAGESSPFF

D: TRBD1
V: TRBV28
size: once
J: TRBJ2-5
DNA: TGTGCCAGCAGTTTAAGGACAGGGGAGGTCTGGGAGACCCAGTACTTC
CDR3: CASSLRTGEVWETQYF

D: TRBD1
V: TRBV5-1
size: once
J: TRBJ1-4
DNA: TGCGCCAGCAGCCCGGGACAGGGTAATGAAAAACTGTTTTTT
CDR3: CASSPGQGNEKLFF

D: NA
V: TRBV6-1
size: once
J: TRBJ2-2
DNA: TGTGCCAGCGGCCCGGGACTGCCGAACACCGGGGAGCTGTTTTTT
CDR3: CASGPGLPNTGELFF

D: NA
V: TRBV7-2
size: NA
J: TRBJ1-1
DNA: TGTGCCAGCAGCCGACCGGGAGGGAGCCCAACGTGGGGGACTGAAGCTTTCTTT
CDR3: CASSRPGGSPTWGTEAFF

D: NA
V: TRBV2
size: NA
J: TRBJ2-2
DNA: TGTGCCAGCAGTGACATAGTGGAGTCCGGGGAGCTGTTTTTT
CDR3: CASSDIVESGELFF

D: TRBD1
V: TRBV5-6
size: NA
J: TRBJ2-5
DNA: TGTGCCAGCAGCCCTCGGACAGGGGGGGAATGGGAGACCCAGTACTTC
CDR3: CASSPRTGGEWETQYF

D: NA
V: TRBV6-1
size: NA
J: TRBJ2-3
DNA: TGTGCCAGCAGTCCTGATCACCAGAGCACAGATACGCAGTATTTT
CDR3: CASSPDHQSTDTQYF

D: NA
V: TRBV29-1
size: NA
J: TRBJ1-4
DNA: TGCAGCGTTGAGGGCTTAGGTGAAAAACTGTTTTTT
CDR3: CSVEGLGEKLFF

D: TRBD2
V: TRBV29-1
size: NA
J: TRBJ2-7
DNA: TGCAGCGTTGTTGGTTTTCGGGGGGGCTACGAGCAGTACTTC
CDR3: CSVVGFRGGYEQYF

D: TRBD1
V: TRBV7-2
size: few
J: TRBJ2-7
DNA: TGTGCCAGCAGCTCCTCCGGGACAGAAGCCTACGAGCAGTACTTC
CDR3: CASSSSGTEAYEQYF

D: NA
V: TRBV7-9
size: NA
J: TRBJ1-2
DNA: TGTGCCAGCAGCACCGGGTCCTTTGCGGATGGCTACACCTTC
CDR3: CASSTGSFADGYTF

D: TRBD2
V: TRBV27
size: NA
J: TRBJ2-7
DNA: TGTGCCAGCAGTTCTCCGGGACTAGCCTACGAGCAGTACTTC
CDR3: CASSSPGLAYEQYF

D: NA
V: TRBV28
size: once
J: TRBJ2-2
DNA: TGTGCCAGCCCAGGTGTTACCGGGGAGCTGTTTTTT
CDR3: CASPGVTGELFF

D: TRBD1
V: TRBV28
size: NA
J: TRBJ2-2
DNA: TGTGCCAGCAACCATGACAGGGATCGGGGGGAGCTGTTTTTT
CDR3: CASNHDRDRGELFF

D: NA
V: TRBV6-6
size: NA
J: TRBJ2-1
DNA: TGTGCCAGCAGTTACTTACAGAACTCCTACAATGAGCAGTTCTTC
CDR3: CASSYLQNSYNEQFF

D: TRBD2
V: TRBV5-1
size: NA
J: TRBJ2-3
DNA: TGCGCCAGCAGCTTGCGGCGGGAGTACAGGACAGATACGCAGTATTTT
CDR3: CASSLRREYRTDTQYF

D: NA
V: TRBV5-4
size: NA
J: TRBJ2-5
DNA: TGTGCCAGCAGCCGGGCGGGGTACCAAGAGACTCGGTACTTC
CDR3: CASSRAGYQETRYF

D: NA
V: TRBV28
size: NA
J: TRBJ2-4
DNA: TGTGCCAGCAGGTGGGGGGGCCCCGGCATTCAGTACTTC
CDR3: CASRWGGPGIQYF

D: NA
V: TRBV10-1
size: NA
J: TRBJ2-4
DNA: TGCGCCAGCGCGCCCTCCGGGACACCAAACATTCAGTACTTC
CDR3: CASAPSGTPNIQYF

D: TRBD1
V: TRBV7-2
size: NA
J: TRBJ1-1
DNA: TGTGCCAGCAGCTTGTTGAGGGGGCCCACTGAAGCTTTCTTT
CDR3: CASSLLRGPTEAFF

D: TRBD2
V: TRBV7-9
size: NA
J: TRBJ2-3
DNA: TGTGCCAGCAGCTTCCGACTAGCGGTCCGCACAGATACGCAGTATTTT
CDR3: CASSFRLAVRTDTQYF

D: TRBD1
V: TRBV9
size: NA
J: TRBJ1-4
DNA: TGTGCCAGCAGTCAACAACCGGACAGGGGAAATGAAAAACTGTTTTTT
CDR3: CASSQQPDRGNEKLFF